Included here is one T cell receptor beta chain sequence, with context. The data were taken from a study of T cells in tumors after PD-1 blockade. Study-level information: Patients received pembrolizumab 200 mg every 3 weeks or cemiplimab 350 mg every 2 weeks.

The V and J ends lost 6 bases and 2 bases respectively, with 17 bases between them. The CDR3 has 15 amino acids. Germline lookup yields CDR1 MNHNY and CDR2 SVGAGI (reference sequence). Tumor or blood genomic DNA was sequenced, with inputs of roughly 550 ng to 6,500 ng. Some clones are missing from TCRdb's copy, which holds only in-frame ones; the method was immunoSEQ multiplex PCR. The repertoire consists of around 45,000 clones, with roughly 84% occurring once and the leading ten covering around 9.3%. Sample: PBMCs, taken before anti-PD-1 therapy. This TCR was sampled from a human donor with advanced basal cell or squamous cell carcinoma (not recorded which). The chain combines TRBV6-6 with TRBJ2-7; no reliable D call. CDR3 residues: CASSPQALFPYEQYF. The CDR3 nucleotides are TGTGCCAGCAGCCCCCAAGCACTTTTCCCCTACGAGCAGTACTTC.